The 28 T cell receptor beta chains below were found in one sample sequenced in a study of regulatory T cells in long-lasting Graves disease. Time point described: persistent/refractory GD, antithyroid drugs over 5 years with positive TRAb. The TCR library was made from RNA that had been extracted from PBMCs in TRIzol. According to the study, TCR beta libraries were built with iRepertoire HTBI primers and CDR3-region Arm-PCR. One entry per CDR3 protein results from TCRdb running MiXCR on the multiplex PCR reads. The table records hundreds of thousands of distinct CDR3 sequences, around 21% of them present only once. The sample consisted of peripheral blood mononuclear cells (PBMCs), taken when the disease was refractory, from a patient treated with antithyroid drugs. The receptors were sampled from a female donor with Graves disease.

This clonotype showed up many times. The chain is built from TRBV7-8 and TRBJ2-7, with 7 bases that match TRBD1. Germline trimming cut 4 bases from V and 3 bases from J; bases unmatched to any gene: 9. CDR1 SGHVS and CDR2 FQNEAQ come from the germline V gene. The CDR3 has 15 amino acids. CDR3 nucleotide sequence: TGTGCCAGCAGCTCCAAAGACAGGGCCGGCTACGAGCAGTACTTC. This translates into CASSSKDRAGYEQYF.

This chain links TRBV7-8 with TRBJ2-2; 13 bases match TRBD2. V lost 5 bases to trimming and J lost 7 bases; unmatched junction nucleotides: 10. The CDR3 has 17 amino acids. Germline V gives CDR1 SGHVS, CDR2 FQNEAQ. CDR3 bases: TGTGCCAGCAGCCCCCCCGGACTAGCGGGAGCATACGGGGAGCTGTTTTTT. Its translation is CASSPPGLAGAYGELFF.

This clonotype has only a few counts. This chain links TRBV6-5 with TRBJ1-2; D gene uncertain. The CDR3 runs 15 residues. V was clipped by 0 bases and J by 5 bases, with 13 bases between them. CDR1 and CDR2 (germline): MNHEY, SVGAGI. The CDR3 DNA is TGTGCCAGCAGTTACTCCCCCGCTAACCCTTATGGCTACACCTTC. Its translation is CASSYSPANPYGYTF.

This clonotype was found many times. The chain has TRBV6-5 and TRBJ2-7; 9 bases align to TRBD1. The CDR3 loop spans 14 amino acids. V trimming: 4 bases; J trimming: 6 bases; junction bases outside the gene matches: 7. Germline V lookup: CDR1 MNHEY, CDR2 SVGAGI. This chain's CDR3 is CASSWGQGTGEQYF. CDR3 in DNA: TGTGCCAGCAGTTGGGGACAGGGTACCGGCGAGCAGTACTTC.

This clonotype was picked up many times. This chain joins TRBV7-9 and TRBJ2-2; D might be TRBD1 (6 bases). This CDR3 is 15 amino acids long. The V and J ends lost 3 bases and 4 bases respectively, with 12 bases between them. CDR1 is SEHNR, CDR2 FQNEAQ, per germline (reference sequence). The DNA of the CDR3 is TGTGCCAGCAGCTTCCAGGGGCGCGTCACCGGGGAGCTGTTTTTT. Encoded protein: CASSFQGRVTGELFF.

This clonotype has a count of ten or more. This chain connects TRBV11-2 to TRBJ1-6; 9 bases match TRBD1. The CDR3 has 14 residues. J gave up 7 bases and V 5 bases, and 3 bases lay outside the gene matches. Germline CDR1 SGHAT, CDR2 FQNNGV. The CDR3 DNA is TGTGCCAGCAGCCGGGGACAGGGAAATTCACCCCTCCACTTT. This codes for CASSRGQGNSPLHF. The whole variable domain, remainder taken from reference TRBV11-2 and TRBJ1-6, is EAGVAQSPRYKIIEKRQSVAFWCNPISGHATLYWYQQILGQGPKLLIQFQNNGVVDDSQLPKDRFSAERLKGVDSTLKIQPAKLEDSAVYLCASSRGQGNSPLHFGNGTRLTVT.

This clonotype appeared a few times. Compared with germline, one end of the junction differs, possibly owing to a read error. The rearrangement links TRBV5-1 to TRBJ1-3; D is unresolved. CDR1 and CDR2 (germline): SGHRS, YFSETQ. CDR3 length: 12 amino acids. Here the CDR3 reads CASTLTGNTIYF. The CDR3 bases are TGCGCCAGCACCTTGACTGGAAACACCATATATTTT. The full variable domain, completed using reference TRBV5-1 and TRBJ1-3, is KAGVTQTPRYLIKTRGQQVTLSCSPISGHRSVSWYQQTPGQGLQFLFEYFSETQRNKGNFPGRFSGRQFSNSRSEMNVSTLELGDSALYLCASTLTGNTIYFGEGSWLTVV.

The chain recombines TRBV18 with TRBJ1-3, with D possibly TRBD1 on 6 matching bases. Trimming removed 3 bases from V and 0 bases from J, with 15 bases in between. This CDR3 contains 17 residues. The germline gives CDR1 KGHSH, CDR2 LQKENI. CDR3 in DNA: TGTGCCAGCTCACCTTCCAGGGGCGCCCGCTCTGGAAACACCATATATTTT. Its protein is CASSPSRGARSGNTIYF.

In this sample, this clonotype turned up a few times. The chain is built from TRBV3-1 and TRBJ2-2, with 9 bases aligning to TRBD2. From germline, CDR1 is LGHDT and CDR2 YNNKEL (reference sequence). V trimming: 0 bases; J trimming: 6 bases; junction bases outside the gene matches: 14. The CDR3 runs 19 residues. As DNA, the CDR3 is TGTGCCAGCAGCCAAGATCCAGGGTTGGTTAGCGGGAGTCCCGGGGAGCTGTTTTTT. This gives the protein CASSQDPGLVSGSPGELFF.

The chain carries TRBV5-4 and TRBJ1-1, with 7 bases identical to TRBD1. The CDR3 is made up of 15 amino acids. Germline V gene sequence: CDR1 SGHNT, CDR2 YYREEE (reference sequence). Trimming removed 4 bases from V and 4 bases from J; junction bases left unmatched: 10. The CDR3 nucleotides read TGTGCCAGCAGCCCGTACCAGGGGGTTAGCACTGAAGCTTTCTTT. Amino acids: CASSPYQGVSTEAFF.

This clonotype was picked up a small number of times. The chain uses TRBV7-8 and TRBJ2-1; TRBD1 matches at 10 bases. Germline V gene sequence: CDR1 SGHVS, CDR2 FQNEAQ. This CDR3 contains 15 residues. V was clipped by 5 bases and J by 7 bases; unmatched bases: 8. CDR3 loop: CASSLGTGAGNEQFF. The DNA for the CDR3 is TGTGCCAGCAGCCTCGGGACAGGGGCGGGAAATGAGCAGTTCTTC.

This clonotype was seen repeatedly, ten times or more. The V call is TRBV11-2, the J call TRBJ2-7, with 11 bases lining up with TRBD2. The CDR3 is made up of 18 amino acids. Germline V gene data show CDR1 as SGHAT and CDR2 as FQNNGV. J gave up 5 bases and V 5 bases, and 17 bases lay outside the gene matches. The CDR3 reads CASSPRLAGTHNPDEQYF. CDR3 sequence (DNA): TGTGCCAGCAGCCCCAGACTAGCGGGAACCCATAACCCGGACGAGCAGTACTTC.

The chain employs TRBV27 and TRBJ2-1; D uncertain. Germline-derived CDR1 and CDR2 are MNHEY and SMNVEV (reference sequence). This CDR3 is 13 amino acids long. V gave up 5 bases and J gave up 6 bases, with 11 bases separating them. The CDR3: CASSQVTGNEQFF. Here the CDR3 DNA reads TGTGCCAGCAGTCAAGTAACGGGCAATGAGCAGTTCTTC.

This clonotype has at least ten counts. As DNA, the CDR3 is TGTGCCAGCAGTGGCCGTGGGGCTTTCTTT. Its translation: CASSGRGAFF. The chain combines TRBV28 with TRBJ1-1; D remains ambiguous. This CDR3 contains 10 residues. Germline assignment: CDR1 MDHEN and CDR2 SYDVKM. The germline V and J ends were trimmed by 5 bases and 11 bases, with 9 bases remaining between them.

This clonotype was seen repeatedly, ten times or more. The CDR3 sequence: CATSDFGGSGYTF. The DNA for the CDR3 is TGTGCCACCAGTGATTTTGGGGGGAGTGGCTACACCTTC. The chain joins TRBV24-1 to TRBJ1-2; D possibly corresponds to TRBD1 (5 bases). The CDR3 has 13 amino acids. V shed 1 base and J shed 7 bases, with 9 bases lying between them. The germline V gene has CDR1 KGHDR and CDR2 SFDVKD.

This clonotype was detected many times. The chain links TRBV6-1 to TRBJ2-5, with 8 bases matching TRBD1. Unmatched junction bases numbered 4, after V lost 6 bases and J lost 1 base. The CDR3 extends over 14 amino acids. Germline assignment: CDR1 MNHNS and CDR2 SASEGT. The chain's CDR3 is CASSLRGLQETQYF. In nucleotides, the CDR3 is TGTGCCAGCAGCCTCAGGGGGCTCCAAGAGACCCAGTACTTC.

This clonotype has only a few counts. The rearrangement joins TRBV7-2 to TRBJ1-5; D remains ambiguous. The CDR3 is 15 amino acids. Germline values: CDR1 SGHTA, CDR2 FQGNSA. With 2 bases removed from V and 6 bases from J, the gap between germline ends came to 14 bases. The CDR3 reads CASSLTSSWGQPQHF. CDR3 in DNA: TGTGCCAGCAGCTTAACGTCCAGCTGGGGTCAGCCCCAGCATTTT. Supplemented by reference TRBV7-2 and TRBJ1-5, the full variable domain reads GAGVSQSPSNKVTEKGKDVELRCDPISGHTALYWYRQSLGQGLEFLIYFQGNSAPDKSGLPSDRFSAERTGGSVSTLTIQRTQQEDSAVYLCASSLTSSWGQPQHFGDGTRLSIL.

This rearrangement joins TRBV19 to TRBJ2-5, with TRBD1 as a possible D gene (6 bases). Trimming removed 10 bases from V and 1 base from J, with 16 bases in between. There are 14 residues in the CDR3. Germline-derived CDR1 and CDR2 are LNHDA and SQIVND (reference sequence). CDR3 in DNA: TGTGCCACCTCAAAGGAACAGGGCCAAGAGACCCAGTACTTC. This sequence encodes CATSKEQGQETQYF.

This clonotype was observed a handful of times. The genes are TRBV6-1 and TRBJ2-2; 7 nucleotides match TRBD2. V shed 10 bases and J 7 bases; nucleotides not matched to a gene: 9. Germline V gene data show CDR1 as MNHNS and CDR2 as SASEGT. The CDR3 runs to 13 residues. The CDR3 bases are TGTGCCACCACTCGAGGGGAGGGCGGGGAGCTGTTTTTT. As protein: CATTRGEGGELFF.

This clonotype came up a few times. The DNA of the CDR3 is TGTGCCAGCAGTTATATGCGCGAGCAGTACTTC. It yields the protein CASSYMREQYF. The V and J genes are TRBV6-2 or TRBV6-3 and TRBJ2-5; D call uncertain. The J call may be mistaken, given a closer DNA end match to TRBJ2-7. This CDR3 region has 11 residues. Per germline, CDR1 MNHEY and CDR2 SVGEGT.

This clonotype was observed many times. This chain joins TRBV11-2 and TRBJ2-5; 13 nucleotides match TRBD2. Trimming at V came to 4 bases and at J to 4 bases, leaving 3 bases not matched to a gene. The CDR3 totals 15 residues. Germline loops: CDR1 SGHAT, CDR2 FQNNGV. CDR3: CASSWTSGSRETQYF. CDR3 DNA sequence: TGTGCCAGCAGCTGGACTAGCGGGAGTAGAGAGACCCAGTACTTC.

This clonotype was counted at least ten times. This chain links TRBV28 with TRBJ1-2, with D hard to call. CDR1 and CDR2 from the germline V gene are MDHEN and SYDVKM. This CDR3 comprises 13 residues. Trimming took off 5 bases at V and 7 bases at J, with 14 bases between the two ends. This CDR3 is CASSRDPESGYTF. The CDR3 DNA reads TGTGCCAGCAGTCGCGACCCCGAAAGTGGCTACACCTTC.

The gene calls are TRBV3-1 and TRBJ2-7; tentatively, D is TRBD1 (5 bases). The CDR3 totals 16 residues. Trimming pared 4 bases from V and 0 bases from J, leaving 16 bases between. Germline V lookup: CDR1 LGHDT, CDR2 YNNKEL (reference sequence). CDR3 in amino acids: CASSPRQTSNSYEQYF. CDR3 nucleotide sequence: TGTGCCAGCAGCCCGAGACAGACTTCAAACTCCTACGAGCAGTACTTC.

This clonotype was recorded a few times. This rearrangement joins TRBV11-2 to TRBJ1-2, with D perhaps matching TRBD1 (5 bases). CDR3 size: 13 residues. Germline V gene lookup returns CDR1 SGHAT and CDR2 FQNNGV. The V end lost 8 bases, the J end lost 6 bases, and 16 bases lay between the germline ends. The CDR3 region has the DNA TGTGCCAGCTATGGCGGGGCTGGGGATGGCTACACCTTC. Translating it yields CASYGGAGDGYTF.

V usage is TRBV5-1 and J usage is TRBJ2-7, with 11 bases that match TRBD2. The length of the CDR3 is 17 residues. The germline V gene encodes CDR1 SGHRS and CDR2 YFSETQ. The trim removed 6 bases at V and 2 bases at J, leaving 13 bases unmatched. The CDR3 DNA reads TGCGCCAGCAACTATGGGACTAGCGGAGTTATAACCTACGAGCAGTACTTC. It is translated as CASNYGTSGVITYEQYF.

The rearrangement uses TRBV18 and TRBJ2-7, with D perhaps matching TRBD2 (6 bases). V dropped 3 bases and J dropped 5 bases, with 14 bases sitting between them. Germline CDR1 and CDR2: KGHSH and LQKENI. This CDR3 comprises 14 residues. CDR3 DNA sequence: TGTGCCAGCTCACCCGCGGGGAGGTCAAACGAGCAGTACTTC. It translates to CASSPAGRSNEQYF.

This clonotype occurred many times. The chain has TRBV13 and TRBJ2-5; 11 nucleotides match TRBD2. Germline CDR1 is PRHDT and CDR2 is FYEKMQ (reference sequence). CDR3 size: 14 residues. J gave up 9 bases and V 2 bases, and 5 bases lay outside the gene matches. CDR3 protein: CASSLLLAGDPQYF. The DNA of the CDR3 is TGTGCCAGCAGCTTATTACTAGCGGGAGATCCCCAGTACTTC.

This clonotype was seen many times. The CDR3 loop reads CASSQVPQKNIQYF. CDR3 coding DNA: TGTGCCAGCAGCCAAGTCCCTCAGAAAAACATTCAGTACTTC. V gene TRBV3-1 combines with J gene TRBJ2-4; D gene uncertain. The CDR3 is 14 residues long. The V and J ends lost 1 base and 4 bases respectively, with 8 bases between them. Germline CDR1 is LGHDT and CDR2 is YNNKEL (reference sequence).